The clone carrying this T cell receptor (beta chain) was found once. Amplification used 60 Vbeta primers and 13 Jbeta primers. TCRdb's table, derived via immunoSEQ multiplex PCR, lists solely in-frame clones and lacks some. This sample carries fewer than 200,000 clones, 87% of them seen once, and the ten largest clones take 1% to 1.4%. The germline gives CDR1 SEHNR, CDR2 FQNEAQ (reference sequence). The V end was cut by 1 base, the J end by 5 bases, with 8 bases between. The length of the CDR3 is 13 residues. These data are taken from a study of cytomegalovirus exposure and HLA in healthy donors. The clonotype was recovered from a boy under 10 years old in good health and CMV-seronegative. Specimen: PBMCs. The V gene is TRBV7-9, the J gene TRBJ1-2; no firm D call. DNA of the CDR3: TGTGCCAGCAGCTTAGGGGGAGCGTATGGCTACACCTTC. It encodes CASSLGGAYGYTF.